This TCR beta chain was sequenced in a study of blood T cells in healthy people across ages. The V and J ends lost 5 bases and 4 bases, in that order; junction bases with no gene match: 7. This CDR3 region has 15 residues. Germline CDR1 reads MNHEY; CDR2 reads SVGAGI. Combining a sample-barcoded 5' primer with a J-beta primer mix, a second PCR ran for roughly 7 to 12 cycles. Using its own MiXCR run on the 5' RACE reads, TCRdb lists one record per CDR3 protein. This sample has about 800,000 distinct CDR3 sequences, with 25% found just once. These data are also associated with another study on T cells of mothers and their children.

The clonotype comes from a boy younger than 18 in good health. The sequenced sample consisted of blood. This rearrangement joins TRBV6-5 to TRBJ2-5; TRBD2 aligns across 10 bases. The CDR3 region is CASSIAGGGGETQYF. As DNA, the CDR3 is TGTGCCAGCAGTATAGCGGGGGGAGGGGGAGAGACCCAGTACTTC.